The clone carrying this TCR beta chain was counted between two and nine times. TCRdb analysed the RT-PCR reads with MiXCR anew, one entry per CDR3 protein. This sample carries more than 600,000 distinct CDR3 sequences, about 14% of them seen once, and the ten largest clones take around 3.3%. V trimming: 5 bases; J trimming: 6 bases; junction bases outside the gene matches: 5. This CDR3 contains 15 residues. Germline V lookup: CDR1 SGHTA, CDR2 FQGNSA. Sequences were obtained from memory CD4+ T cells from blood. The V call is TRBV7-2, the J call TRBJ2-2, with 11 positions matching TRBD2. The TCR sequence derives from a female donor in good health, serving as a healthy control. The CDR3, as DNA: TGTGCCAGCAGCCCTAATAGCGGGAGGGCCGGGGAGCTGTTTTTT. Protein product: CASSPNSGRAGELFF. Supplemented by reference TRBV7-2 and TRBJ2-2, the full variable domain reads GAGVSQSPSNKVTEKGKDVELRCDPISGHTALYWYRQSLGQGLEFLIYFQGNSAPDKSGLPSDRFSAERTGGSVSTLTIQRTQQEDSAVYLCASSPNSGRAGELFFGEGSRLTVL.